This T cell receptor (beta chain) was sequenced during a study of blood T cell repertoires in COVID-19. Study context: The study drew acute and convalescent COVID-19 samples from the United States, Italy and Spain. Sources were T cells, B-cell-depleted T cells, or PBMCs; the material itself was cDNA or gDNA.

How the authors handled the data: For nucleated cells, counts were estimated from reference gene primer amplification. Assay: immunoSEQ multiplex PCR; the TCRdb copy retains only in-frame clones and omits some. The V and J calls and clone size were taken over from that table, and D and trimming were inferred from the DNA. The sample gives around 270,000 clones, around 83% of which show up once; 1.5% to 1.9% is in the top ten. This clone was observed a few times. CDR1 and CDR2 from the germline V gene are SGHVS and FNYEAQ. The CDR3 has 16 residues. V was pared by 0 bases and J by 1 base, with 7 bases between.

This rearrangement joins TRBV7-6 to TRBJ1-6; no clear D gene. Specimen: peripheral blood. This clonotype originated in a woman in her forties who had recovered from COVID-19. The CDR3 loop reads CASSLATGSYNSPLHF. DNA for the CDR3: TGTGCCAGCAGCTTAGCGACGGGATCCTATAATTCACCCCTCCACTTT.